The 8 T cell receptor beta chains below all came from one sample that was sequenced in a study of identical twins. TCRdb redid the calling of the 5' RACE reads with MiXCR, one entry per CDR3 protein. The sample has about 530,000 distinct CDR3 sequences; about a fifth are singletons. These data also featured in a second study, about yellow fever vaccine responses in identical twins.

Sequenced: CD4+ T cells sorted from blood. Receptors were obtained from a young woman in good health.

This chain joins TRBV12-3 or TRBV12-4 and TRBJ1-1; weak D call: TRBD1 (5 bases). CDR3 length: 13 residues. V lost 6 bases and J lost 7, with 15 bases in between. CDR3 DNA: TGTGCCAGCAGGTGGAGGGACCGGGATGAAGCTTTCTTT. This codes for CASRWRDRDEAFF.

This clonotype was counted between two and nine times. This chain joins TRBV6-5 and TRBJ2-6; D is possibly TRBD2 (6 bases). This CDR3 has 17 amino acids. V dropped 2 bases and J dropped 0 bases, with 11 bases sitting between them. Germline CDR1 is MNHEY and CDR2 is SVGAGI. The CDR3 reads CASSYRGSISGANVLTF. In nucleotides, the CDR3 is TGTGCCAGCAGTTACCGGGGGTCAATCTCTGGGGCCAACGTCCTGACTTTC.

This rearrangement joins TRBV7-3 to TRBJ2-3, with 9 bases matching TRBD2. The CDR3 covers 18 residues. The germline CDR1 and CDR2 sequences are SGHTA and FQGTGA. Trimming took 3 bases from V and 4 from J; bases not matched to a gene: 14. The CDR3 is CASSFSAPGLALPDTQYF. The CDR3 region has the DNA TGTGCCAGCAGCTTCTCCGCACCGGGACTAGCCCTACCAGATACGCAGTATTTT. Combining the CDR3 with reference TRBV7-3 and TRBJ2-3 gives the whole variable domain GAGVSQTPSNKVTEKGKYVELRCDPISGHTALYWYRQSLGQGPEFLIYFQGTGAADDSGLPNDRFFAVRPEGSVSTLKIQRTERGDSAVYLCASSFSAPGLALPDTQYFGPGTRLTVL.

The gene calls are TRBV29-1 and TRBJ2-4, with a possible D match to TRBD1 (7 bases). The CDR3 length is 17 residues. V dropped 7 bases and J dropped 1 base, with 23 bases sitting between them. CDR1 is SQVTM and CDR2 is ANQGSEA in the germline V gene. Written as DNA, the CDR3 is TGCAGCGCCCGCGGGACAGAGTACAGGGTGGCCAAAAACATTCAGTACTTC. It codes for CSARGTEYRVAKNIQYF. The full variable domain, completed using reference TRBV29-1 and TRBJ2-4, is SAVISQKPSRDICQRGTSLTIQCQVDSQVTMMFWYRQQPGQSLTLIATANQGSEATYESGFVIDKFPISRPNLTFSTLTVSNMSPEDSSIYLCSARGTEYRVAKNIQYFGAGTRLSVL.

The chain couples TRBV4-1 to TRBJ2-3; perhaps D is TRBD1 or TRBD2 (5 bases each). The V gene lost 4 bases and the J gene lost 0 bases, with 20 bases spanning the gap. CDR1 is MGHRA and CDR2 is YSYEKL in the germline V gene. This CDR3 has 18 amino acids. The DNA for the CDR3 is TGCGCCAGCAGCCCGAACTCCGGGGCCCAGACTAGCACAGATACGCAGTATTTT. This translates into CASSPNSGAQTSTDTQYF.

The V and J genes are TRBV5-4 and TRBJ2-7; no definite D call. Germline assignment: CDR1 SGHNT and CDR2 YYREEE (reference sequence). CDR3 size: 13 residues. Deletions cut 1 base from V and 2 bases from J, with 7 bases between. The DNA for the CDR3 is TGTGCCAGCAGCTTGATGGATACCTACGAGCAGTACGTC. Translating it yields CASSLMDTYEQYV.

The genes are TRBV20-1 and TRBJ2-1; 7 bases match TRBD2. The CDR3 is 14 amino acids. Trimming cost V 4 bases and J 4 bases; bases outside gene matches: 7. CDR1 and CDR2 (germline): DFQATT, SNEGSKA (reference sequence). The CDR3 region has the DNA TGCAGTGCTAATGGGCGGGAGTTATACAATGAGCAGTTCTTC. This encodes CSANGRELYNEQFF.

The chain links TRBV6-6 to TRBJ2-1; D gene unclear. Trimming pared 1 base from V and 5 bases from J, leaving 6 bases between. CDR1 is MNHNY, CDR2 SVGAGI, per germline (reference sequence). The CDR3 has 13 residues. The DNA for the CDR3 is TGTGCCAGCAGTTACTTGCGGAACAATGAGCAGTTCTTC. This translates into CASSYLRNNEQFF.